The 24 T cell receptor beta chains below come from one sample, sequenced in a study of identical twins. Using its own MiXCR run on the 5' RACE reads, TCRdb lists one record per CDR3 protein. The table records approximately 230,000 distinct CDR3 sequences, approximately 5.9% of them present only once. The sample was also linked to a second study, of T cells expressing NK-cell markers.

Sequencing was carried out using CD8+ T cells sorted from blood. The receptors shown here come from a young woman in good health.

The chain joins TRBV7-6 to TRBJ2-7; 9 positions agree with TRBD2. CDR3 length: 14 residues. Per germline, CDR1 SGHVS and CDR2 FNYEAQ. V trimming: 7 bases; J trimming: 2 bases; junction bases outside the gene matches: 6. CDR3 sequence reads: CASTRTSAPYEQYF. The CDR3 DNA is TGTGCCAGCACCCGGACTAGCGCACCCTACGAGCAGTACTTC.

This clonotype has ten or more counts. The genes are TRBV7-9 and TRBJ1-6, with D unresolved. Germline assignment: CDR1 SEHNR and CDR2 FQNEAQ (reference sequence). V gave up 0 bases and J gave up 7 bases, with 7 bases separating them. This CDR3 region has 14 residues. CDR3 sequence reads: CASSLADGNSPLHF. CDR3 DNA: TGTGCCAGCAGCTTAGCGGACGGGAATTCACCCCTCCACTTT.

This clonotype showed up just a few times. The CDR3 DNA follows: TGCAGTGCTAGAGCTACCACGGGGGGGAACGAGCAGTACTTC. It specifies CSARATTGGNEQYF. The chain recombines TRBV20-1 with TRBJ2-7, with 8 bases identical to TRBD2. The CDR3 is 14 amino acids. Germline CDR1 is DFQATT and CDR2 is SNEGSKA (reference sequence). The trim removed 1 base at V and 5 bases at J, leaving 7 bases unmatched.

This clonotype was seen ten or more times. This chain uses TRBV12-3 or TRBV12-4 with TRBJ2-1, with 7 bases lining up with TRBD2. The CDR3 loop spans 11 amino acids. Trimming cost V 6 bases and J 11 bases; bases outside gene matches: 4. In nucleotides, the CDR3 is TGTGCCAGCAGGCGGGAGTTCCAGCAGTTCTTC. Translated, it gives CASRREFQQFF.

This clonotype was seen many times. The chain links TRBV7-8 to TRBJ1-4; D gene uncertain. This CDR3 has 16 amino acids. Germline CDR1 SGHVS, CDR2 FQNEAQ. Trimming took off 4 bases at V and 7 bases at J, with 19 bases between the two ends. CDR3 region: CASSSVGWATGEKLFF. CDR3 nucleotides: TGTGCCAGCAGCTCTGTGGGGTGGGCCACCGGTGAAAAACTGTTTTTT. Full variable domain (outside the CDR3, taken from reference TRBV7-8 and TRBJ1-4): GAGVSQSPRYKVAKRGQDVALRCDPISGHVSLFWYQQALGQGPEFLTYFQNEAQLDKSGLPSDRFFAERPEGSVSTLKIQRTQQEDSAVYLCASSSVGWATGEKLFFGSGTQLSVL.

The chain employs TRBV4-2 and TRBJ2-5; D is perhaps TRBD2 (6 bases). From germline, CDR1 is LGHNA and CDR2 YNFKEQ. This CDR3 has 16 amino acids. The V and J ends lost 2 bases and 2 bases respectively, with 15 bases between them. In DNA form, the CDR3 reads TGTGCCAGCAGCCAAACATCCTCCGGGAGACAAGAGACCCAGTACTTC. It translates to CASSQTSSGRQETQYF.

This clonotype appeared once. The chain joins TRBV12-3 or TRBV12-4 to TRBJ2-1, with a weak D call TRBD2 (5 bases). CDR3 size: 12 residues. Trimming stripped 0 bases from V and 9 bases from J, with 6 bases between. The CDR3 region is CASSLARVEQFF. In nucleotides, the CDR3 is TGTGCCAGCAGTTTAGCGAGGGTTGAGCAGTTCTTC.

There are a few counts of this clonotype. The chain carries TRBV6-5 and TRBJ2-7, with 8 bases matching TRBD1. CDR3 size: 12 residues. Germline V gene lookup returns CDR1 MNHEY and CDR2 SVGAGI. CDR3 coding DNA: TGTACTGCCTGGGACAGGCCTAGTGGGCAGTACTTC. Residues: CTAWDRPSGQYF.

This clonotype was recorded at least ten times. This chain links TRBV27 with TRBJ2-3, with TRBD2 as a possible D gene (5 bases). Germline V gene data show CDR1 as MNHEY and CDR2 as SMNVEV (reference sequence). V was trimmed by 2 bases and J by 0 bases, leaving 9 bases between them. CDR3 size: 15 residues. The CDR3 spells CASSLRGRSTDTQYF. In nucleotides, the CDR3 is TGTGCCAGCAGTTTACGGGGAAGGAGCACAGATACGCAGTATTTT.

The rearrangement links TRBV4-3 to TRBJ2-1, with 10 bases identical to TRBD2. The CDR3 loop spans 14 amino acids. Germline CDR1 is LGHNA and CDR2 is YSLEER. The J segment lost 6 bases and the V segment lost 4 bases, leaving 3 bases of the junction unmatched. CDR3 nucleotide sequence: TGCGCCAGCAGCCGGGGACTAGCGTTCAATGAGCAGTTCTTC. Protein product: CASSRGLAFNEQFF.

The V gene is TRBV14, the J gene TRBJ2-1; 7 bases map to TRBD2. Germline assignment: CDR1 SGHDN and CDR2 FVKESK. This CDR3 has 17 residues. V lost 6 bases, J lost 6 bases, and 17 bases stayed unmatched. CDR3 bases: TGTGCCAGCAGTCCCCCGACGGGTAGCGGGTTGGTCAATGAGCAGTTCTTC. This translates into CASSPPTGSGLVNEQFF.

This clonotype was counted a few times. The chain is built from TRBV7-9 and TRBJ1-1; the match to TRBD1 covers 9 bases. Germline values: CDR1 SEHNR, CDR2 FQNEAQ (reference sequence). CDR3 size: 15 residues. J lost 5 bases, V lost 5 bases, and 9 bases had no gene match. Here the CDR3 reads CASSAAQGALTEAFF. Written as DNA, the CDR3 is TGTGCCAGCAGCGCAGCACAGGGGGCCTTAACTGAAGCTTTCTTT.

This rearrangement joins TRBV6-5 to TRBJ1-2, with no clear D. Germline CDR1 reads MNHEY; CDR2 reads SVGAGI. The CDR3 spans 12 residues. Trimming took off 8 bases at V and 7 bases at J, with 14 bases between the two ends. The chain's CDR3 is CASGIDLVGYTF. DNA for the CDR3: TGTGCCAGCGGAATAGACCTGGTTGGCTACACCTTC.

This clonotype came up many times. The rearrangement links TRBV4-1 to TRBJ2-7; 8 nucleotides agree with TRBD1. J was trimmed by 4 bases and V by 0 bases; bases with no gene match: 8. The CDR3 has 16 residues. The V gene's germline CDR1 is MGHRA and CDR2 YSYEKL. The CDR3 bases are TGCGCCAGCAGCCAAGACATACGACAGGGGTTATACGAGCAGTACTTC. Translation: CASSQDIRQGLYEQYF.

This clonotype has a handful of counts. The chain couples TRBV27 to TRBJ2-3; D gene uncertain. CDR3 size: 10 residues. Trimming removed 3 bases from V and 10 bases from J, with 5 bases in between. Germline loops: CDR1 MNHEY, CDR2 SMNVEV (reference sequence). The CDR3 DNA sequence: TGTGCCAGCAGTTTTCAGCCGCAGTATTTT. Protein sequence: CASSFQPQYF.

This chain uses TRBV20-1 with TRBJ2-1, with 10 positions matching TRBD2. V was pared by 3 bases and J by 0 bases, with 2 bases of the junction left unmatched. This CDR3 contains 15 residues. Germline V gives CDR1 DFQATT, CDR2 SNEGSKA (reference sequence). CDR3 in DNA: TGCAGTGCTAGTCCTAGCGGGAGCTCCTACAATGAGCAGTTCTTC. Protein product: CSASPSGSSYNEQFF.

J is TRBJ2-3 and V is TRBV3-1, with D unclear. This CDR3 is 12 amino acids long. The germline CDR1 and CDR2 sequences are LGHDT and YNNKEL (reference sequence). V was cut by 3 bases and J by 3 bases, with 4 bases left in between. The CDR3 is CASSHQTDTQYF. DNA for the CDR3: TGTGCCAGCAGCCACCAGACAGATACGCAGTATTTT.

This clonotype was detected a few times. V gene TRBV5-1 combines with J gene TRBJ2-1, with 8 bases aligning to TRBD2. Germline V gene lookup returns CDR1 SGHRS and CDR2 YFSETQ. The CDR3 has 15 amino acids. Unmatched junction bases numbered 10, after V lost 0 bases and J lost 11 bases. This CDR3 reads CASSLAEPSGWKQFF. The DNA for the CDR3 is TGCGCCAGCAGCTTGGCCGAGCCTAGCGGGTGGAAGCAGTTCTTC. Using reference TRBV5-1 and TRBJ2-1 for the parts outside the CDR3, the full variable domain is KAGVTQTPRYLIKTRGQQVTLSCSPISGHRSVSWYQQTPGQGLQFLFEYFSETQRNKGNFPGRFSGRQFSNSRSEMNVSTLELGDSALYLCASSLAEPSGWKQFFGPGTRLTVL.

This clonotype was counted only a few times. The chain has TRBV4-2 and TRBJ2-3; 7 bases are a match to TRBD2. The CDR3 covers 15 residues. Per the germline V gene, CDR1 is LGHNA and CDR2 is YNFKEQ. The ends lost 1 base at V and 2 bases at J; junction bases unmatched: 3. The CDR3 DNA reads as TGTGCCAGCAGCCAAGGGGCGGGAGCCACAGATACGCAGTATTTT. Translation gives CASSQGAGATDTQYF.

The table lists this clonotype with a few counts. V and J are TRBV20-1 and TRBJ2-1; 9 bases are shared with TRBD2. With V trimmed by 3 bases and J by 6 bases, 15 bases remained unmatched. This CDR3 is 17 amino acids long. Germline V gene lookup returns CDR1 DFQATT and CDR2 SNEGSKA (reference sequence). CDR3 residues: CSARRKGSRGGLNEQFF. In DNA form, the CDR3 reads TGCAGTGCTAGGAGGAAGGGATCGCGGGGGGGTCTCAATGAGCAGTTCTTC.

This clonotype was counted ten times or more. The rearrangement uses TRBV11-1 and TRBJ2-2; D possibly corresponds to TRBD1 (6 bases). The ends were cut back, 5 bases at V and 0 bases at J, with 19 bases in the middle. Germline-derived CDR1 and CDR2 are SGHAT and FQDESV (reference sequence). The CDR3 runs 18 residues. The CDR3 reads CASSPTGHPTPNTGELFF. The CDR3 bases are TGTGCCAGCAGCCCAACGGGACATCCCACACCGAACACCGGGGAGCTGTTTTTT.

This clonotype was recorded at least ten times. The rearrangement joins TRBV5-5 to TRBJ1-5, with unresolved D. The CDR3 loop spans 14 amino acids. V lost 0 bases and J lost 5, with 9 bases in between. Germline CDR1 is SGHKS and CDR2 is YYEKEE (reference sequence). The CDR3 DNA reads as TGTGCCAGCAGCTTGGACAGATGGGATCAGCCCCAGCATTTT. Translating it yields CASSLDRWDQPQHF.

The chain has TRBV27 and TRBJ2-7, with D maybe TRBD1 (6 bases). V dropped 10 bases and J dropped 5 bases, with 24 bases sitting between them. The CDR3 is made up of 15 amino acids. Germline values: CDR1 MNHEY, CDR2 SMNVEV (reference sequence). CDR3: CATRPRPGEFDEQYF. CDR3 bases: TGTGCCACCAGACCCCGACCAGGGGAATTCGACGAGCAGTACTTC.

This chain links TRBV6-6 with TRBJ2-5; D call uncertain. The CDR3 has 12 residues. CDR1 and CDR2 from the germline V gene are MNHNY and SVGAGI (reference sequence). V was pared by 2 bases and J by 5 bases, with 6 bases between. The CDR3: CASSYQWETQYF. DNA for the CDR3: TGTGCCAGCAGTTACCAATGGGAGACCCAGTACTTC.